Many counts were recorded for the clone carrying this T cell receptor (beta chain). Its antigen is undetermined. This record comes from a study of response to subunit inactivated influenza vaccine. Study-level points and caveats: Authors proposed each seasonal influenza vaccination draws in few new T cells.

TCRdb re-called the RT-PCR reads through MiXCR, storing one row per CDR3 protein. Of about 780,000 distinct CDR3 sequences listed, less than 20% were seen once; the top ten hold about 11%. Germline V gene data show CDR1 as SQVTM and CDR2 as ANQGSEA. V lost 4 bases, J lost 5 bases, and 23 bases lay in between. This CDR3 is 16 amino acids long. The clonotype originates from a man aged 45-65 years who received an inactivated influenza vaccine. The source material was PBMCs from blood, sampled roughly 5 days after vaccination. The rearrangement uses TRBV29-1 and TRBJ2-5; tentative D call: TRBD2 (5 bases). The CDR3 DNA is TGCAGCGTTGGTGGCCGAAGGGAGCCATCTGGGGAGACCCAGTACTTC. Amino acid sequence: CSVGGRREPSGETQYF. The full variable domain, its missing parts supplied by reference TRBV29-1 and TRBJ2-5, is SAVISQKPSRDICQRGTSLTIQCQVDSQVTMMFWYRQQPGQSLTLIATANQGSEATYESGFVIDKFPISRPNLTFSTLTVSNMSPEDSSIYLCSVGGRREPSGETQYFGPGTRLLVL.